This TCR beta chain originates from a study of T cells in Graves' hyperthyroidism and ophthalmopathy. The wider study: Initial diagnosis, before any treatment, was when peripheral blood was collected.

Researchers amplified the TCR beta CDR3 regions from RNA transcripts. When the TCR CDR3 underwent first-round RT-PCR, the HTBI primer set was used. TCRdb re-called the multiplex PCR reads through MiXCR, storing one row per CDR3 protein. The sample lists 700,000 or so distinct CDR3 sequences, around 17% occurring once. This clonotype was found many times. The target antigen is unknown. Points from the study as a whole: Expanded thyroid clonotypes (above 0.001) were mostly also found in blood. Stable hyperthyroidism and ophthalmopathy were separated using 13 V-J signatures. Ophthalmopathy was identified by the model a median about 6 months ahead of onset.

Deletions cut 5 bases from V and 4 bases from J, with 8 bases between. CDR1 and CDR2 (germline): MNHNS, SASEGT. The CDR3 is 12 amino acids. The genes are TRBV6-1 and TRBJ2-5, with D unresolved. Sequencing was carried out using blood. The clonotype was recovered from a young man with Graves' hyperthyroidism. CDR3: CASSTGGETQYF. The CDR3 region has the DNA TGTGCCAGCAGTACGGGCGGAGAGACCCAGTACTTC.